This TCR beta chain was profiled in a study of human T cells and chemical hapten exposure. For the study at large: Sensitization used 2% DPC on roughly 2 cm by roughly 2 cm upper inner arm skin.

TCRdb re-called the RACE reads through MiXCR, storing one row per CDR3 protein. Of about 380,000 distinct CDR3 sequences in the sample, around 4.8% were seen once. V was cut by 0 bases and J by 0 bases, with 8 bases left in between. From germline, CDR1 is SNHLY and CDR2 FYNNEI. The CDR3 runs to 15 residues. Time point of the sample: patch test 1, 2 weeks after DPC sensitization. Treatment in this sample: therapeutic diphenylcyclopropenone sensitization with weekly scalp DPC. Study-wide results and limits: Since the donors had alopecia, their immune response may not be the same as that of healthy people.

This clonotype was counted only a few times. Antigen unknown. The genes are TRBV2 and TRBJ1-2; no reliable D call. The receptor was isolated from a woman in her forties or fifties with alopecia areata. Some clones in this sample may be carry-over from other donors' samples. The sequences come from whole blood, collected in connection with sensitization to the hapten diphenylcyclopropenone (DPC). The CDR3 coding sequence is TGTGCCAGCAGTGAAGCGGAGGTAGCTAACTATGGCTACACCTTC. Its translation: CASSEAEVANYGYTF.